This T cell receptor beta chain was retrieved from a study of spatial heterogeneity in lung cancer. A unique molecular identifier was carried by every single TCR cDNA molecule. TCRdb ran MiXCR on the 5' RACE reads and lists one entry per CDR3 protein. The sample records over 1,500 distinct CDR3 sequences, 8% to 9.5% being singletons. The study, taken as a whole, reports: Tracking of tumor mutation counts was seen in expanded intratumoral alpha and beta TCR counts. Regional and ubiquitous nonsynonymous mutations were tracked by counts of regional and ubiquitous expanded TCRs, respectively.

Noted time point: sample taken at primary tumor resection. Sequencing was performed on whole RNA extracted from tumor and nontumor lung tissue, or from frozen PBMC, and the material was left unsorted. This clonotype is deemed medium-sized. The target antigen is unknown. This receptor was taken from a female donor with early-stage non-small cell lung cancer. The specimen comprised lung tumor tissue, sampled at surgery.

CDR3 bases: TGTGCCAGCAACGATAGGGGCGAGCAGTACTTC. Its protein product is CASNDRGEQYF. The chain joins TRBV7-2 to TRBJ2-7; a weak D match, TRBD1 (5 bases). The germline V gene encodes CDR1 SGHTA and CDR2 FQGNSA. Trimming pared 7 bases from V and 6 bases from J, leaving 10 bases between. The CDR3 runs to 11 residues.